The 10 T cell receptor beta chains presented below share a single source sample, sequenced in a study of T cells after yellow fever vaccination. Each CDR3 protein gets one entry after TCRdb re-called the 5' RACE reads with MiXCR. The sample has some 600,000 distinct CDR3 sequences, roughly an eighth seen once; the top ten hold about 16%. Sample: PBMCs, taken on the day of the yellow fever booster vaccination. The receptors shown here come from a man aged 30 to 39 who received the YFV17D yellow fever vaccine.

The rearrangement joins TRBV25-1 to TRBJ1-2; tentatively, D is TRBD1 (6 bases). CDR3 length: 11 residues. V lost 10 bases to trimming and J lost 4 bases, with 10 bases between them. Germline CDR1 MGHDK, CDR2 SYGVNS. CDR3 in DNA: TGTGCCACGACAGGAGTCTATGGCTACACCTTC. Translating gives CATTGVYGYTF.

V usage is TRBV3-1 and J usage is TRBJ2-3; TRBD2 is a possible D gene (6 bases). The CDR3 length is 18 residues. Deletions cut 11 bases from V and 1 base from J, with 28 bases between. Germline V gives CDR1 LGHDT, CDR2 YNNKEL (reference sequence). The CDR3 sequence is CAFCPTPRLESGTDTQYF. Written as DNA, the CDR3 is TGTGCCTTCTGTCCTACCCCGCGACTAGAGAGTGGCACAGATACGCAGTATTTT.

DNA for the CDR3: TGCGCCAGCAGCCCCGGGACAGGGGGCGGAAGTGAAGCTTTCTTT. This translates into CASSPGTGGGSEAFF. The rearrangement links TRBV5-1 to TRBJ1-1; 12 nucleotides agree with TRBD1. Unmatched junction bases numbered 8, after V lost 4 bases and J lost 7 bases. The CDR3 totals 15 residues. Per the germline V gene, CDR1 is SGHRS and CDR2 is YFSETQ.

This clonotype was picked up many times. The rearrangement joins TRBV25-1 to TRBJ2-6; possible D gene TRBD2, 6 bases. This CDR3 is built from 18 residues. CDR1 MGHDK and CDR2 SYGVNS come from the germline V gene. The V end was cut by 4 bases, the J end by 0 bases, with 16 bases between. The CDR3 nucleotides read TGTGCCAGCAGTGTGGGAGGCAGGCCCTACTCTGGGGCCAACGTCCTGACTTTC. The encoded protein is CASSVGGRPYSGANVLTF.

The sample holds many counts of this clonotype. The chain employs TRBV7-8 and TRBJ2-7, with D unclear. The CDR3 sequence is 13 residues long. V dropped 5 bases and J dropped 2 bases, with 10 bases sitting between them. Germline CDR1 reads SGHVS; CDR2 reads FQNEAQ. CDR3 in DNA: TGTGCCAGCAGCACTGTGTCTGCCTACGAGCAGTACTTC. Its translation: CASSTVSAYEQYF. Based on the CDR3 plus reference TRBV7-8 and TRBJ2-7, the full variable domain is GAGVSQSPRYKVAKRGQDVALRCDPISGHVSLFWYQQALGQGPEFLTYFQNEAQLDKSGLPSDRFFAERPEGSVSTLKIQRTQQEDSAVYLCASSTVSAYEQYFGPGTRLTVT.

This rearrangement joins TRBV20-1 to TRBJ1-4; 7 bases are a match to TRBD1. Germline V lookup: CDR1 DFQATT, CDR2 SNEGSKA (reference sequence). The trim removed 3 bases at V and 4 bases at J, leaving 5 bases unmatched. The CDR3 consists of 14 residues. CDR3 DNA sequence: TGCAGTGCTAGTAGGGACAGCGATAATGAAAAACTGTTTTTT. Its translation: CSASRDSDNEKLFF.

There are a few counts of this clonotype. The chain couples TRBV5-1 to TRBJ2-1; D unresolved. Trimming left V 2 bases short and J 4 bases short, with 13 bases between. Germline assignment: CDR1 SGHRS and CDR2 YFSETQ. The CDR3 extends over 15 amino acids. The CDR3 protein is CASSFRPGPYNEQFF. Written as DNA, the CDR3 is TGCGCCAGCAGCTTTAGACCTGGACCTTACAATGAGCAGTTCTTC.

The table lists this clonotype with a few counts. The genes are TRBV14 and TRBJ2-1; the match to TRBD2 covers 9 bases. Trimming at V came to 4 bases and at J to 5 bases, leaving 6 bases not matched to a gene. The germline gives CDR1 SGHDN, CDR2 FVKESK. This CDR3 spans 15 amino acids. The CDR3 loop reads CASSLAGVRDNEQFF. CDR3 coding DNA: TGTGCCAGCAGCCTAGCGGGAGTACGGGACAATGAGCAGTTCTTC.

V gene TRBV20-1 combines with J gene TRBJ2-3; 7 positions match TRBD1. Trimming cost V 1 base and J 2 bases; bases outside gene matches: 6. There are 15 residues in the CDR3. Germline CDR1 and CDR2: DFQATT and SNEGSKA (reference sequence). Here the CDR3 reads CSARGNRGNTDTQYF. The CDR3 region has the DNA TGCAGTGCTAGAGGAAACAGGGGAAACACAGATACGCAGTATTTT.

This clonotype has ten or more counts. This sequence joins TRBV7-2 and TRBJ2-7; 8 bases line up with TRBD2. J lost 6 bases, V lost 5 bases, and 12 bases had no gene match. CDR1 and CDR2 from the germline V gene are SGHTA and FQGNSA. The CDR3 is made up of 15 amino acids. The CDR3: CASSPRAGVPFEQYF. The CDR3 DNA sequence: TGTGCCAGCAGCCCGAGAGCGGGAGTGCCTTTCGAGCAGTACTTC. Together with reference TRBV7-2 and TRBJ2-7, the CDR3 gives the full variable domain: GAGVSQSPSNKVTEKGKDVELRCDPISGHTALYWYRQSLGQGLEFLIYFQGNSAPDKSGLPSDRFSAERTGGSVSTLTIQRTQQEDSAVYLCASSPRAGVPFEQYFGPGTRLTVT.